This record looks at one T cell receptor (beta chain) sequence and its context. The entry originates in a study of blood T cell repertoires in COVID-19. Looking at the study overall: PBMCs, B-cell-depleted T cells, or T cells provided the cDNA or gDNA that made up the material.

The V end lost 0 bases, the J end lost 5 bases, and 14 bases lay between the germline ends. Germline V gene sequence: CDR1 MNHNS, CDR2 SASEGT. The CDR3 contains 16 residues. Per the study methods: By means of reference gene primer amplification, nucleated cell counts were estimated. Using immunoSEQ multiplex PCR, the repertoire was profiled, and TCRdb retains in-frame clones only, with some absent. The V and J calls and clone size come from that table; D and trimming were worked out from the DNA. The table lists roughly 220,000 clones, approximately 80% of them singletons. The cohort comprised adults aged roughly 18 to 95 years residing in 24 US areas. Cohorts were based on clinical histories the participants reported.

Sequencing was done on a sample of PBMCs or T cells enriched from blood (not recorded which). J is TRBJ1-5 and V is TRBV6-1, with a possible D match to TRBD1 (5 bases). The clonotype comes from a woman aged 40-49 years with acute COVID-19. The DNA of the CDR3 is TGTGCCAGCAGTGAAGCAAGGACACAAAGCCATCAGCCCCAGCATTTT. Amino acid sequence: CASSEARTQSHQPQHF.